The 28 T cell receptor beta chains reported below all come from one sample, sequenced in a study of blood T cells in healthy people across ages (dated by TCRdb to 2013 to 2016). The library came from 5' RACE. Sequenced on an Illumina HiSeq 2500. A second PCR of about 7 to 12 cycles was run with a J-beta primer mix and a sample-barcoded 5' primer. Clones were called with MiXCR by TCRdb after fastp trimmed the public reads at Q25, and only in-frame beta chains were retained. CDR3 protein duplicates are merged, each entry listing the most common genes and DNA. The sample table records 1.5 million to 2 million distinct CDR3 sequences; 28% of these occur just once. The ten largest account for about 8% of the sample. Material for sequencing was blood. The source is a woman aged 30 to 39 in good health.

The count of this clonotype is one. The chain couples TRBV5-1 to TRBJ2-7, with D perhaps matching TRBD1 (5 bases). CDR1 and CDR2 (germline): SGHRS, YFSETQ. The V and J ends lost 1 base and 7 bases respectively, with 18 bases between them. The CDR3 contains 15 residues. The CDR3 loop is CASSLSGKRPGEQYF. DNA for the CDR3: TGCGCCAGCAGCTTGTCAGGGAAACGGCCCGGTGAGCAGTACTTC.

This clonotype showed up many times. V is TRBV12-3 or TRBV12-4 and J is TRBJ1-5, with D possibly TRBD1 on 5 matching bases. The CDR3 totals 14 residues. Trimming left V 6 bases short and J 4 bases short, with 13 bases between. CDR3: CASSLGQVNQPQHF. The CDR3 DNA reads TGTGCCAGCAGCCTGGGGCAGGTGAATCAGCCCCAGCATTTT.

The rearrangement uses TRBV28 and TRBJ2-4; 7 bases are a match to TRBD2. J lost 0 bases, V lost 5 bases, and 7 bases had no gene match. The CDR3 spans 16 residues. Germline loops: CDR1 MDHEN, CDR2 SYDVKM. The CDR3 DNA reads TGTGCCAGCAGTCTCCGGGTAGCGGGAGCCAAAAACATTCAGTACTTC. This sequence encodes CASSLRVAGAKNIQYF.

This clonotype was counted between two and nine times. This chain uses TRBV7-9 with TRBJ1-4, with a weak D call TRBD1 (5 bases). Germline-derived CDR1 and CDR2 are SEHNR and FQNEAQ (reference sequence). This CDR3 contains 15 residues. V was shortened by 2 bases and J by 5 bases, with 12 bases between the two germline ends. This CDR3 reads CASSLSQGLNEKLFF. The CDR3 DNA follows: TGTGCCAGCAGCTTAAGCCAGGGCCTAAATGAAAAACTGTTTTTT.

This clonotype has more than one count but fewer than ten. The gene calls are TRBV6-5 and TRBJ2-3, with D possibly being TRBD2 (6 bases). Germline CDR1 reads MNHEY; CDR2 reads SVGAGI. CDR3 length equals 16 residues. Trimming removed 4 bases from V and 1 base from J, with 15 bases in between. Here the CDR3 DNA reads TGTGCCAGCAGTTCCCTGGACGGGGGACGCACAGATACGCAGTATTTT. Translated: CASSSLDGGRTDTQYF.

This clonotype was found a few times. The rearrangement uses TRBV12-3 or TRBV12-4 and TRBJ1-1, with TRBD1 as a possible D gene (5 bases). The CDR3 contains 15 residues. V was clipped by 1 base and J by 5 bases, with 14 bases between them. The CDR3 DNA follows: TGTGCCAGCAGTTTAGTCCGGGGCGGGAGGACTGAAGCTTTCTTT. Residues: CASSLVRGGRTEAFF.

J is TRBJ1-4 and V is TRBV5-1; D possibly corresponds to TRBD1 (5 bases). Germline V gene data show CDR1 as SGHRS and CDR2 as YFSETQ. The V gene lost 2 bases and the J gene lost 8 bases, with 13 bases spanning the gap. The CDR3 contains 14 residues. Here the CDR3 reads CASSFGGDREKLFF. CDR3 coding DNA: TGCGCCAGCAGCTTCGGGGGGGATCGCGAAAAACTGTTTTTT.

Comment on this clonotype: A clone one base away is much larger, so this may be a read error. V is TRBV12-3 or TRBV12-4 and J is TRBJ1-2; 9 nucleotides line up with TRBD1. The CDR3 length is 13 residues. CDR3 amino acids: CAGSLQGAYGYTF. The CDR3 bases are TGTGCCGGCAGTCTACAGGGGGCCTATGGCTACACCTTC.

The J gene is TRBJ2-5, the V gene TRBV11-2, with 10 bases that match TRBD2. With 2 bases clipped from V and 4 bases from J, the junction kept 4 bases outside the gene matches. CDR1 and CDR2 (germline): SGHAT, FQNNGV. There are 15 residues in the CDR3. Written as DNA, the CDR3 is TGTGCCAGCAGCTTACTAGCGGGAGACGGAGAGACCCAGTACTTC. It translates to CASSLLAGDGETQYF.

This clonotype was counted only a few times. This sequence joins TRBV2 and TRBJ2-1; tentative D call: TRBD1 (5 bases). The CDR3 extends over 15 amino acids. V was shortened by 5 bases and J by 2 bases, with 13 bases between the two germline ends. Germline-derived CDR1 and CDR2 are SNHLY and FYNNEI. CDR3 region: CASSPRTLTYNEQFF. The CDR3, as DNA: TGTGCCAGCAGTCCCAGGACACTTACCTACAATGAGCAGTTCTTC.

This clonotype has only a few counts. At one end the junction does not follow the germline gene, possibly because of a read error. The DNA for the CDR3 is TGTGCCAGCGGCTTTTTGCAAGGCCCAGATACGCAGTATTTT. Translating gives CASGFLQGPDTQYF. The rearrangement uses TRBV7-2 and TRBJ2-3; D gene unclear. The CDR3 has 14 amino acids. Germline V gene lookup returns CDR1 SGHTA and CDR2 FQGNSA.

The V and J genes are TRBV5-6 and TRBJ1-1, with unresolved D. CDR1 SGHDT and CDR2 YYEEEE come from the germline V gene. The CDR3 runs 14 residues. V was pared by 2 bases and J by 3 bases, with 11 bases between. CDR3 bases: TGTGCCAGCAGCTTTATGGTCTGGGACACTGAAGCTTTCTTT. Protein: CASSFMVWDTEAFF. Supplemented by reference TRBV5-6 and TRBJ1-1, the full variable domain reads DAGVTQSPTHLIKTRGQQVTLRCSPKSGHDTVSWYQQALGQGPQFIFQYYEEEERQRGNFPDRFSGHQFPNYSSELNVNALLLGDSALYLCASSFMVWDTEAFFGQGTRLTVV.

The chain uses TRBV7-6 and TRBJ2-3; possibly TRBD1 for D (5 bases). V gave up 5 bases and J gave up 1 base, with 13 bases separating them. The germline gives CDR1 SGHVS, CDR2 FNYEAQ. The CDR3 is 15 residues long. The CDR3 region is CASSVVETGTDTQYF. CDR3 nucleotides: TGTGCCAGCAGCGTAGTGGAGACAGGCACAGATACGCAGTATTTT.

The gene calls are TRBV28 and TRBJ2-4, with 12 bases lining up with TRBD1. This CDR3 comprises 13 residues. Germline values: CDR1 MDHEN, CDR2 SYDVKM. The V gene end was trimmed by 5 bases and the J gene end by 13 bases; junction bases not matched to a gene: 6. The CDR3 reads CASSLGTGGGQYF. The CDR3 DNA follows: TGTGCCAGCAGTCTAGGGACAGGGGGCGGGCAGTACTTC.

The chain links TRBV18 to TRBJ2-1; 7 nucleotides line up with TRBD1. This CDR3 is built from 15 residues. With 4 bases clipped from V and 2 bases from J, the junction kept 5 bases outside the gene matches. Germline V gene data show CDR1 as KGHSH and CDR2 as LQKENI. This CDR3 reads CASSLHRGPYNEQFF. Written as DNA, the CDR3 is TGTGCCAGCTCACTCCACAGGGGCCCCTACAATGAGCAGTTCTTC.

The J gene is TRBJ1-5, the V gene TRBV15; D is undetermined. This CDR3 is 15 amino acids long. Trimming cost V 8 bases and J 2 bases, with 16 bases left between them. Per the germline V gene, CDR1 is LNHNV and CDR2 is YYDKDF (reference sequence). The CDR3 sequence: CATGRWTSGNQPQHF. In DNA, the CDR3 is TGTGCCACCGGACGATGGACGTCTGGCAATCAGCCCCAGCATTTT.

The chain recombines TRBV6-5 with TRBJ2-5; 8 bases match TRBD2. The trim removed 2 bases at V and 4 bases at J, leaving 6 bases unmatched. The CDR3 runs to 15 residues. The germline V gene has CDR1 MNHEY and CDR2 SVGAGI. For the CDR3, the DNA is TGTGCCAGCAGTTACCGAAGCGGGAGTGTAGAGACCCAGTACTTC. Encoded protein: CASSYRSGSVETQYF.

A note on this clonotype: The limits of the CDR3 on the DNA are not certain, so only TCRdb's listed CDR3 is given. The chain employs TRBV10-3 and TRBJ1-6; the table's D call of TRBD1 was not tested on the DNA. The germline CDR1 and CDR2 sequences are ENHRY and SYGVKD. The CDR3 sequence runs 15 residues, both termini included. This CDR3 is CPSGDREESRHPSTF.

CDR3 bases: TGTGCCAGCAGCTTAGGGCAGGTCGGAGACGAGCAGTACTTC. Protein product: CASSLGQVGDEQYF. V and J are TRBV7-2 and TRBJ2-7; D ambiguous. V was pared by 1 base and J by 5 bases, with 12 bases between. This CDR3 has 14 amino acids. The germline V gene has CDR1 SGHTA and CDR2 FQGNSA. The whole variable domain, filled in from reference TRBV7-2 and TRBJ2-7, reads GAGVSQSPSNKVTEKGKDVELRCDPISGHTALYWYRQSLGQGLEFLIYFQGNSAPDKSGLPSDRFSAERTGGSVSTLTIQRTQQEDSAVYLCASSLGQVGDEQYFGPGTRLTVT.

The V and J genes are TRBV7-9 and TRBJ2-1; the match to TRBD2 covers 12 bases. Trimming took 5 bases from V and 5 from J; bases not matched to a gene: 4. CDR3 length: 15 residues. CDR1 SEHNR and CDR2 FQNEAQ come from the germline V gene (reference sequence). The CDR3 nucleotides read TGTGCCAGCAGCGTTACTAGCGGGAGGAACAATGAGCAGTTCTTC. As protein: CASSVTSGRNNEQFF.

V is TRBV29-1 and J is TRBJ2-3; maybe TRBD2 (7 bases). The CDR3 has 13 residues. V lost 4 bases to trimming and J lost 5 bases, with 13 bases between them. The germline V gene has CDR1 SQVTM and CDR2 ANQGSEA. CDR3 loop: CSVVRGGRDTQYF. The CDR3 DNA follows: TGCAGCGTTGTGAGGGGGGGCCGAGATACGCAGTATTTT.

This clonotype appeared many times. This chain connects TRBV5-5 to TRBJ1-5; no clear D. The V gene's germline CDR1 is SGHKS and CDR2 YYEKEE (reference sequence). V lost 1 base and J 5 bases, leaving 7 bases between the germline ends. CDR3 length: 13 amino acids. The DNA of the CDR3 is TGTGCCAGCAGCTTGAATCCGGATCAGCCCCAGCATTTT. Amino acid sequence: CASSLNPDQPQHF.

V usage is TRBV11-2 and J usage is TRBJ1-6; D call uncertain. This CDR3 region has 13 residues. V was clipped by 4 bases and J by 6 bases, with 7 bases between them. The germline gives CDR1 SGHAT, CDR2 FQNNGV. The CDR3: CASSSDPNSPLHF. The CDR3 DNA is TGTGCCAGCAGCTCAGATCCTAATTCACCCCTCCACTTT.

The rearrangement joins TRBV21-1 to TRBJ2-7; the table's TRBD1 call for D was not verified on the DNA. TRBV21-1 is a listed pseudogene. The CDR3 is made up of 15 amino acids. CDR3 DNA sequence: TGTGCCAGCAGCAAAGACCCAGGGTACTCCTACGAGCAGTACTTC. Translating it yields CASSKDPGYSYEQYF.

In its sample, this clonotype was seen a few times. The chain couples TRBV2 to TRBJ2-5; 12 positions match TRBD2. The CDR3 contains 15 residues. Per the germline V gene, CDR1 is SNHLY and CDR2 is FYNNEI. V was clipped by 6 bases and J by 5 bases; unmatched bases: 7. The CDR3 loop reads CASSPRLAGVETQYF. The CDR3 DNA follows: TGTGCCAGCAGCCCCCGACTAGCGGGAGTCGAGACCCAGTACTTC. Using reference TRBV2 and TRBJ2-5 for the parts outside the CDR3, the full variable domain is EPEVTQTPSHQVTQMGQEVILRCVPISNHLYFYWYRQILGQKVEFLVSFYNNEISEKSEIFDDQFSVERPDGSNFTLKIRSTKLEDSAMYFCASSPRLAGVETQYFGPGTRLLVL.

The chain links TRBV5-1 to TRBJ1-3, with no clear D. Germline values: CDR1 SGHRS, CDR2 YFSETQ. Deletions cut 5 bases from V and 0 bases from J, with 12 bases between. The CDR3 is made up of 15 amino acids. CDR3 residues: CASRPFTSSGNTIYF. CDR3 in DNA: TGCGCCAGCAGGCCGTTTACAAGCTCTGGAAACACCATATATTTT.

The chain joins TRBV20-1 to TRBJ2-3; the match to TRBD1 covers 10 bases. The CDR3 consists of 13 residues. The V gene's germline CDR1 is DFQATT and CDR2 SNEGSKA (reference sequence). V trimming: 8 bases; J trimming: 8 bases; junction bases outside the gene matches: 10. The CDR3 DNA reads TGCAGTTCCCCGGGACAGGGGTCGGGTACGCAGTATTTT. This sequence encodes CSSPGQGSGTQYF.

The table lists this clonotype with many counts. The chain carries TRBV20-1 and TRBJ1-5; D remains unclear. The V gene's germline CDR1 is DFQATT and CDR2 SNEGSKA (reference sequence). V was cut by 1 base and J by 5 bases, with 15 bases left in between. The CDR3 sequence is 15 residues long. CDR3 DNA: TGCAGTGCTAGAGGGGAAGGGCGGATCTATCAGCCCCAGCATTTT. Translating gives CSARGEGRIYQPQHF.